These 5 T cell receptor beta chains came from one sample sequenced in a study of immune cell composition in non-small cell lung cancer. Assay: immunoSEQ multiplex PCR; the TCRdb copy retains only in-frame clones and omits some. The sample contains over a thousand clones, 88% of which appear only once. Specimen: lung tumor tissue. These receptors all stem from a human donor with non-small cell lung cancer.

About this clone itself: Distinct nucleotide sequences in the sample also encode this CDR3. This chain joins TRBV29-1 and TRBJ1-6; 9 nucleotides align to TRBD1. After removal of 6 bases from V and 9 bases from J, the junction contained 9 bases not matched to a gene. Germline V gives CDR1 SQVTM, CDR2 ANQGSEA. The CDR3 covers 14 residues. CDR3 amino acids: CSVQIGQGISPLHF. The DNA for the CDR3 is TGCAGCGTCCAGATTGGACAGGGGATTTCACCCCTCCACTTT.

For this clone: Other DNA sequences in this specimen translate into the identical CDR3. The chain is built from TRBV4-1 and TRBJ1-2, with 8 nucleotides matching TRBD1. Germline assignment: CDR1 MGHRA and CDR2 YSYEKL. Trimming removed 0 bases from V and 8 bases from J; junction bases left unmatched: 2. The length of the CDR3 is 13 residues. In DNA, the CDR3 is TGCGCCAGCAGCCAAGATGGGGACAGGGGCTACACCTTC. Protein: CASSQDGDRGYTF.

The chain recombines TRBV2 with TRBJ2-3; no clear D gene. There are 14 residues in the CDR3. CDR1 and CDR2 (germline): SNHLY, FYNNEI. V was trimmed by 8 bases and J by 2 bases, leaving 14 bases between them. Here the CDR3 reads CASARFTITDTQYF. The CDR3 DNA reads TGTGCCAGCGCCCGCTTCACAATCACAGATACGCAGTATTTT. Full variable domain (remainder filled in from reference TRBV2 and TRBJ2-3): EPEVTQTPSHQVTQMGQEVILRCVPISNHLYFYWYRQILGQKVEFLVSFYNNEISEKSEIFDDQFSVERPDGSNFTLKIRSTKLEDSAMYFCASARFTITDTQYFGPGTRLTVL.

The chain carries TRBV28 and TRBJ2-7; 10 positions agree with TRBD2. The CDR3 length is 15 residues. Germline CDR1 reads MDHEN; CDR2 reads SYDVKM. Trimming took 1 base from V and 3 from J; bases not matched to a gene: 3. CDR3: CASSLSSGSIYEQYF. CDR3 in DNA: TGTGCCAGCAGTTTATCTAGCGGGAGTATCTACGAGCAGTACTTC.

The table lists this clone with a count of one. The rearrangement links TRBV6-5 to TRBJ2-3; TRBD2 might be the D (5 bases). The CDR3 sequence is 13 residues long. V shed 6 bases and J shed 2 bases, with 9 bases lying between them. Germline-derived CDR1 and CDR2 are MNHEY and SVGAGI. CDR3 bases: TGTGCCAGCAGGCGGGCCTACACAGATACGCAGTATTTT. Translating gives CASRRAYTDTQYF.